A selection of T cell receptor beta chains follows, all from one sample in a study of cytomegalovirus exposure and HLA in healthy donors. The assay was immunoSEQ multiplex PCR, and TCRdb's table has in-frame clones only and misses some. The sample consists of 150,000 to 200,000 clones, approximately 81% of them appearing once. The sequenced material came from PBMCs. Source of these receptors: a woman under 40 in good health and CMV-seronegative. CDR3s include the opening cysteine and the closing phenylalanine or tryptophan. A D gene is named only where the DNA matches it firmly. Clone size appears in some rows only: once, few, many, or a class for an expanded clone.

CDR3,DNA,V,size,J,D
CASSLSPGNYNSPLHF,TGTGCCAGCAGTTTATCCCCCGGGAACTATAATTCACCCCTCCACTTT,TRBV28,-,TRBJ1-6,-
CAWSRGTARNTIYF,TGTGCCTGGAGCCGCGGGACAGCTAGAAACACCATATATTTT,TRBV30,-,TRBJ1-3,TRBD1
CASSEQGFVGYTF,TGTGCCAGCAGTGAACAGGGCTTTGTGGGCTACACCTTC,TRBV7-2,-,TRBJ1-2,-
CASSDSGLLGQGVHEQYF,TGTGCCAGCAGCGACTCGGGCCTGCTGGGTCAGGGCGTCCACGAGCAGTACTTC,TRBV9,-,TRBJ2-7,-
CASSGDSQETQYF,TGTGCCAGCAGTGGGGACAGCCAAGAGACCCAGTACTTC,TRBV28,-,TRBJ2-5,TRBD1
CASSVSGRETQYF,TGTGCCAGCAGTGTTAGCGGGAGAGAGACCCAGTACTTC,TRBV6-1,-,TRBJ2-5,TRBD2
CASSLSVGGRAYGYTF,TGTGCCAGCAGCTTATCGGTCGGGGGGCGGGCCTATGGCTACACCTTC,TRBV7-2,-,TRBJ1-2,-
CASSSPGHNQPQHF,TGTGCCAGTAGTAGTCCGGGACACAATCAGCCCCAGCATTTT,TRBV19,-,TRBJ1-5,-
CASSSPGQTYGYTF,TGTGCCAGTAGTAGCCCGGGACAGACCTATGGCTACACCTTC,TRBV19,-,TRBJ1-2,TRBD1
CASSSGAGNTIYF,TGTGCCAGCAGCTCAGGGGCTGGAAACACCATATATTTT,TRBV11-2,few,TRBJ1-3,-
CASSATHRSRGRYNEQFF,TGTGCCAGCAGCGCGACGCACCGCTCTCGCGGGAGATACAATGAGCAGTTCTTC,TRBV9,-,TRBJ2-1,TRBD2
CATSRSPFGQFVTDTQYF,TGTGCCACCAGCAGATCACCGTTCGGACAGTTTGTCACAGATACGCAGTATTTT,TRBV15,once,TRBJ2-3,-
CASTLLAGEETQYF,TGTGCCAGCACCCTCCTGGCGGGAGAAGAGACCCAGTACTTC,TRBV6-6,-,TRBJ2-5,TRBD2
CASSQAEGSYNEQFF,TGCGCCAGCAGCCAAGCGGAGGGGTCCTACAATGAGCAGTTCTTC,TRBV4-1,-,TRBJ2-1,-
CAISVWKKGAASGTTDTQYF,TGTGCCATCAGTGTCTGGAAAAAGGGGGCAGCCAGTGGTACCACAGATACGCAGTATTTT,TRBV10-3,-,TRBJ2-3,TRBD1
CASSLSGVGTGELFF,TGTGCCAGCAGCTTAAGCGGAGTAGGAACCGGGGAGCTGTTTTTT,TRBV7-9,-,TRBJ2-2,-
CATSRDRDRGHYNEQFF,TGTGCCACCAGCAGAGATAGGGACAGGGGGCACTACAATGAGCAGTTCTTC,TRBV15,-,TRBJ2-1,TRBD1
CACLGQPIYGYTF,TGTGCCTGCCTGGGACAGCCAATCTATGGCTACACCTTC,TRBV30,-,TRBJ1-2,TRBD1
CATTGVNTEAFF,TGTGCCACGACCGGGGTAAACACTGAAGCTTTCTTT,TRBV6-1,-,TRBJ1-1,-
CASSFPPPYNSPLHF,TGTGCCAGCAGTTTCCCTCCCCCCTATAATTCACCCCTCCACTTT,TRBV27,-,TRBJ1-6,-
CASSDKLLNQPQHF,TGTGCCAGCAGTGATAAACTGTTGAATCAGCCCCAGCATTTT,TRBV2,-,TRBJ1-5,-
CASSSHRRDRGETQYF,TGTGCCAGTAGTTCACATAGACGAGACAGGGGAGAGACCCAGTACTTC,TRBV19,-,TRBJ2-5,TRBD1
CASDRGLTGELFF,TGTGCCAGCGACAGGGGGCTAACCGGGGAGCTGTTTTTT,TRBV2,-,TRBJ2-2,TRBD1
CASSERGTGCSYEQYF,TGTGCCAGCAGTGAGCGCGGGACAGGGTGCTCCTACGAGCAGTACTTC,TRBV6-4,-,TRBJ2-7,TRBD1
CAWSVLAGGYNEQFF,TGTGCCTGGAGTGTACTAGCGGGAGGGTACAATGAGCAGTTCTTC,TRBV30,-,TRBJ2-1,TRBD2
CASSIGRHLQETQYF,TGTGCCAGTAGTATAGGAAGACATCTCCAAGAGACCCAGTACTTC,TRBV19,-,TRBJ2-5,-
CASSLARQGNKNIQYF,TGTGCCAGCAGCTTGGCGAGACAGGGGAACAAAAACATTCAGTACTTC,TRBV5-4,once,TRBJ2-4,TRBD1
CASSYSGSGVDEKLFF,TGTGCCAGCAGTTACTCGGGCTCGGGGGTGGATGAAAAACTGTTTTTT,TRBV6-6,-,TRBJ1-4,-
CASSVGFAGPVGHEQFF,TGTGCCAGCAGCGTAGGATTTGCGGGGCCCGTGGGCCATGAGCAGTTCTTC,TRBV9,-,TRBJ2-1,-
CASSLLAAVDTQYF,TGCGCCAGCAGCTTACTAGCCGCGGTAGATACGCAGTATTTT,TRBV5-1,-,TRBJ2-3,-
CASSQEVTSISGNTIYF,TGCGCCAGCAGCCAAGAAGTGACATCGATCTCTGGAAACACCATATATTTT,TRBV4-1,-,TRBJ1-3,-
CASSQDVGGLGNTIYF,TGCGCCAGCAGCCAAGATGTAGGCGGGCTGGGAAACACCATATATTTT,TRBV4-1,once,TRBJ1-3,-
CASPLGGRTDTQYF,TGTGCCTCCCCCCTAGGCGGCCGCACAGATACGCAGTATTTT,TRBV30,-,TRBJ2-3,-
CASSTYGTSGRDTQYF,TGTGCCAGCAGCACTTACGGGACTAGCGGGAGGGATACGCAGTATTTT,TRBV21-1,-,TRBJ2-3,-
CASSVSGSTDTQYF,TGTGCCAGCAGCGTTAGCGGGAGCACAGATACGCAGTATTTT,TRBV9,-,TRBJ2-3,TRBD2
CASSAVPPEGAVEETQYF,TGTGCCAGCAGTGCGGTCCCGCCCGAGGGAGCGGTCGAAGAGACCCAGTACTTC,TRBV6-4,-,TRBJ2-5,-
CASSLVGGYNEQFF,TGTGCCAGCAGCTTGGTAGGGGGCTACAATGAGCAGTTCTTC,TRBV5-4,few,TRBJ2-1,-